This T cell receptor (beta chain) emerged from a study of long-term antiretroviral therapy in people with HIV (dated by TCRdb to about 2022). At the level of the whole study: Collection of the earliest samples took place about a decade ahead of the 2015 WHO recommendation for immediate ART, at a time when ART was typically delayed until CD4 counts fell. The cohort contributed about 200 cryopreserved PBMC samples from around 30 adults with confirmed HIV infection, collected serially over a mean of about six years (range 1-12). About 40% of the 30 participants with HIV were female. Whether ART initiation and durable HIV suppression were associated with changes in peripheral blood TRB repertoire composition and diversity was tested in a retrospective serial study. No cross-contamination during QIAcube processing turned up in test extractions that ran a monoclonal T-cell line alongside 33 polyclonal samples. The full study reports these points: No data were available on ART adherence, viral resistance or therapy changes, limiting inferences about post-ART repertoire changes. The samples span the years 2004 to 2017, and the ART regimens used may be less effective than current regimens. Expanded TRB clones identified before ART initiation dominated the repertoire at all time points, although this dominance fluctuated and declined in many PLHIV after ART. Since PBMC availability was limited, sequencing covered only the TCR beta chain, with no alpha chain pairing. Starting ART was linked to a significant rise in TRB diversity, yet even with long-term ART the diversity remained significantly lower than in transplant donor controls. Narrower CDR3 length ranges were observed in HIV repertoires than in controls, and an antigen-experienced repertoire with only a slight naive shift after ART was suggested by the network structure. Because pre-ART samples had limited cell numbers, profiling was done on unsorted PBMC rather than on sorted CD4+ and CD8+ T cells.

The immunoSEQ hsTCRB v3.0 assay was used at survey level resolution for TRB variable region sequencing. The target sequencing depth for TRB was about 40,000-55,000 T-cell genomes per sample. Pooled TRB libraries were sequenced on an Illumina MiSeq with a v3 150-cycle kit. Regarding the original processing steps: Analysis of repertoires was carried out in R inside a reproducible Nextflow workflow spanning QC, data transformation and analysis. LymphoSeq2, an R package for exploring AIRR-Seq data, was used to implement the custom analyses. Several samples that produced fewer than 5000 total TRB sequences were removed, so under 200 HIV repertoires were analyzed. Of the roughly 190 retained HIV repertoires, about 60 were collected before and about 130 after ART initiation. Each repertoire was downsampled to 5000 TRB nucleotide sequences, and summary statistics were averaged across 100 downsampling iterations. Only TRB sequences with CDR3 regions of at least seven amino acids were retained for analysis. Diversity was measured with a Shannon entropy-derived clonality score and the Gini coefficient. In repertoire networks, the top 5000 CDR3 amino acid sequences were linked whenever an edit distance of one separated two sequences. For TRB CDR3 amino acid sequences, antigen specificity groups and MHC restriction were predicted with GLIPH2. To flag known CMV, EBV, HIV or tissue antigen associations, CDR3 amino acid sequences were matched against VDJdb and McPAS-TCR. Pre-ART, post-ART and control groups were compared with Wilcoxon signed-rank tests and Holm-Bonferroni correction. TCRdb provides this immuneACCESS table in a form limited to in-frame rearrangements. Some clones are lacking; in checked studies, under half of them reflect an unresolved V gene, and why the rest are absent is not known. V, J and clone size are those of that table, while D and trimming were read from the DNA. The sample table holds more than 25,000 clones, of which roughly 90% were seen once. The ten biggest clones cover roughly 1% of the sample.

To be included, a participant needed at least one PBMC sample from before ART initiation plus at least two post-ART samples. Treatment was received in the United States of America by all participants with HIV. Before DNA extraction, cryopreserved samples containing roughly 0.9-11 million PBMC were thawed and washed. At the time of the earliest PBMC sample, participants with HIV were aged between about 20 and 60 years. Per participant, PBMC samples came from 1-4 timepoints prior to ART initiation and 2-8 timepoints following ART initiation, for a median of 7 samples. Serial HIV viral load, CD4+ T-cell count, ART history and demographic data were obtained for every participant. A Qiagen kit on a QIAcube was used to extract genomic DNA from unsorted PBMC, with samples processed in batches of 12. Counted from cysteine to phenylalanine, this CDR3 has 15 amino acids. Solely the CDR3 DNA is kept, with 45 bases framed from the first base. CDR1 and CDR2, per the germline V gene, are SGHNT and YENEEA. V is cut by 5 bases and J by 0 bases, and the space between the germline ends is 12 bases.

Details on this clone: Its antigen specificity is not known. There are no base qualities to consult, and no much larger clone falls within one base.

The chain is encoded by TRBV11-3 joined to TRBJ2-3; a confident D gene designation cannot be given. This receptor was obtained from a man in his fifties with HIV. The input for sequencing was unsorted PBMCs, taken 2 years after starting antiretroviral therapy. The sequenced DNA: TGTGCCAGCAGCCCGGGCCTTATTAGCACAGATACGCAGTATTTT. The translation is CASSPGLISTDTQYF.